One sample yielded the 26 T cell receptor beta chains listed below, sequenced in a study of cytomegalovirus exposure and HLA in healthy donors. Vbeta (60) and Jbeta (13) primers were used in the PCR. Repertoires were generated with immunoSEQ multiplex PCR, while TCRdb's copy carries only in-frame clones and drops some. Its table lists roughly 190,000 clones. The material sequenced was PBMCs. The receptor source for this set is a man aged 25 to 40 in good health and CMV-seronegative.

This chain links TRBV6-1 with TRBJ2-1; 8 bases agree with TRBD2. Per germline, CDR1 MNHNS and CDR2 SASEGT. CDR3 length: 14 residues. V was pared by 6 bases and J by 8 bases, with 9 bases of the junction left unmatched. The CDR3, as DNA: TGTGCCAGCAGGTCGGGACTAGGTCTGGATGAGCAGTTCTTC. Protein: CASRSGLGLDEQFF.

The chain joins TRBV28 to TRBJ2-7, with D tentatively TRBD2 (6 bases). The germline V gene has CDR1 MDHEN and CDR2 SYDVKM. V was cut by 3 bases and J by 6 bases, with 36 bases left in between. CDR3 size: 21 residues. The CDR3 DNA reads as TGTGCCAGCAGTTTTAGTTTACCAGGGCTCGGCCTTCGGAGGGTGAGGGGCGAGCAGTACTTC. Its protein is CASSFSLPGLGLRRVRGEQYF.

The rearrangement links TRBV5-1 to TRBJ1-1, with D tentatively TRBD1 (6 bases). The CDR3 covers 15 residues. The V and J ends lost 2 bases and 0 bases respectively, with 11 bases between them. The germline V gene encodes CDR1 SGHRS and CDR2 YFSETQ. The DNA for the CDR3 is TGCGCCAGCAGCTTACAGGGAGGGATGAACACTGAAGCTTTCTTT. Its protein is CASSLQGGMNTEAFF. The entire variable domain, with the rest obtained from reference TRBV5-1 and TRBJ1-1, is as follows: KAGVTQTPRYLIKTRGQQVTLSCSPISGHRSVSWYQQTPGQGLQFLFEYFSETQRNKGNFPGRFSGRQFSNSRSEMNVSTLELGDSALYLCASSLQGGMNTEAFFGQGTRLTVV.

This sequence joins TRBV5-1 and TRBJ2-2; D is perhaps TRBD2 (5 bases). The CDR3 length is 16 residues. V gave up 0 bases and J gave up 0 bases, with 9 bases separating them. Germline V gene data show CDR1 as SGHRS and CDR2 as YFSETQ. CDR3: CASSLAGVPNTGELFF. CDR3 nucleotide sequence: TGCGCCAGCAGCTTGGCCGGGGTACCGAACACCGGGGAGCTGTTTTTT.

V gene TRBV11-2 combines with J gene TRBJ2-2; TRBD1 agrees at 8 bases. CDR1 is SGHAT, CDR2 FQNNGV, per germline. The V segment lost 4 bases and the J segment 3 bases; nucleotides outside the gene matches: 4. This CDR3 comprises 15 residues. The CDR3 spells CASSSGGVDTGELFF. The DNA of the CDR3 is TGTGCCAGCAGCTCAGGGGGCGTCGACACCGGGGAGCTGTTTTTT.

The V and J genes are TRBV28 and TRBJ1-2; tentatively, D is TRBD1 (5 bases). Trimming pared 6 bases from V and 2 bases from J, leaving 16 bases between. The germline CDR1 and CDR2 sequences are MDHEN and SYDVKM. The CDR3 consists of 15 residues. CDR3 in amino acids: CASSRPSGGNYGYTF. The CDR3 DNA reads as TGTGCCAGCAGCCGCCCCTCGGGGGGGAACTATGGCTACACCTTC.

The genes are TRBV19 and TRBJ1-5, with a possible D match to TRBD1 (6 bases). The germline V and J ends were trimmed by 4 bases and 3 bases, with 22 bases remaining between them. The CDR3 sequence is 18 residues long. CDR1 and CDR2 from the germline V gene are LNHDA and SQIVND (reference sequence). This CDR3 reads CASSNQLNFGQFNQPQHF. The CDR3 bases are TGTGCCAGTAGTAACCAGCTGAATTTTGGACAGTTCAATCAGCCCCAGCATTTT.

This chain joins TRBV6-4 and TRBJ1-1; 7 nucleotides agree with TRBD1. Germline assignment: CDR1 MRHNA and CDR2 SNTAGT. V lost 9 bases to trimming and J lost 1 base; unmatched junction nucleotides: 14. The CDR3 consists of 16 residues. The CDR3 DNA is TGTGCCAGGACAGGGATGTCGCAATTTTCGAACACTGAAGCTTTCTTT. Its protein product is CARTGMSQFSNTEAFF.

This chain links TRBV4-2 with TRBJ1-2; 12 positions match TRBD1. Trimming at V came to 4 bases and at J to 4 bases, leaving 13 bases not matched to a gene. This CDR3 is built from 18 residues. Germline assignment: CDR1 LGHNA and CDR2 YNFKEQ. CDR3 DNA sequence: TGTGCCAGCAGCCTCGATCGGGACAGGGGGCACCCCGGCTATGGCTACACCTTC. Translated: CASSLDRDRGHPGYGYTF.

The chain uses TRBV13 and TRBJ2-3, with 16 positions matching TRBD2. CDR3 length: 19 residues. V was clipped by 2 bases and J by 2 bases; unmatched bases: 7. Germline V gene sequence: CDR1 PRHDT, CDR2 FYEKMQ (reference sequence). The DNA of the CDR3 is TGTGCCAGCAGCTTAATTGAGGGGACTAGCGGGGGGGCCACAGATACGCAGTATTTT. Amino acid sequence: CASSLIEGTSGGATDTQYF. The variable domain in full, with the rest retrieved from reference TRBV13 and TRBJ2-3, is AAGVIQSPRHLIKEKRETATLKCYPIPRHDTVYWYQQGPGQDPQFLISFYEKMQSDKGSIPDRFSAQQFSDYHSELNMSSLELGDSALYFCASSLIEGTSGGATDTQYFGPGTRLTVL.

This chain joins TRBV5-6 and TRBJ2-3; D unresolved. Trimming stripped 4 bases from V and 0 bases from J, with 6 bases between. The CDR3 is 13 amino acids. Germline V gene lookup returns CDR1 SGHDT and CDR2 YYEEEE. CDR3 nucleotides: TGTGCCAGCAGCACTACTAGCACAGATACGCAGTATTTT. Amino acids: CASSTTSTDTQYF.

The rearrangement links TRBV5-4 to TRBJ2-3, with 15 bases aligning to TRBD2. The CDR3 loop spans 19 amino acids. The junction had 10 bases not matched to a gene; V was cut back by 2 bases and J by 3 bases. Germline V CDR1 and CDR2: SGHNT, YYREEE (reference sequence). The CDR3 DNA follows: TGTGCCAGCAGCTTCGGACTAGCGGGGGGGCTACTCGGAACAGATACGCAGTATTTT. Amino acids: CASSFGLAGGLLGTDTQYF.

CDR3 DNA: TGTGCCTGGGCGACAGGGGGCATCTATGGCTACACCTTC. Encoded protein: CAWATGGIYGYTF. The chain links TRBV30 to TRBJ1-2; 10 nucleotides agree with TRBD1. Germline values: CDR1 GTSNPN, CDR2 SVGIG (reference sequence). Unmatched junction bases numbered 4, after V lost 5 bases and J lost 4 bases. The CDR3 runs to 13 residues.

The gene calls are TRBV27 and TRBJ1-6, with 9 bases aligning to TRBD1. The germline gives CDR1 MNHEY, CDR2 SMNVEV (reference sequence). The ends lost 5 bases at V and 10 bases at J; junction bases unmatched: 9. The CDR3 is made up of 15 amino acids. CDR3: CASSPQTGGWSPLHF. Written as DNA, the CDR3 is TGTGCCAGCAGTCCCCAGACAGGGGGGTGGTCACCCCTCCACTTT.

The rearrangement links TRBV11-2 to TRBJ1-4; D may be TRBD1 (6 bases). Trimming stripped 2 bases from V and 3 bases from J, with 7 bases between. The CDR3 extends over 14 amino acids. Looked up from germline, CDR1 is SGHAT and CDR2 is FQNNGV. CDR3 region: CASSLNRANEKLFF. CDR3 nucleotides: TGTGCCAGCAGCTTAAACAGGGCTAATGAAAAACTGTTTTTT.

The chain recombines TRBV4-3 with TRBJ2-5, with 10 bases that match TRBD2. Matching the DNA end better, TRBJ2-7 makes the J call doubtful. Germline assignment: CDR1 LGHNA and CDR2 YSLEER. The CDR3 contains 14 residues. Here the CDR3 DNA reads TGCGCCAGCAGCCCGCTAGCGGGGGAGTCCGAGCAGTACTTC. Translated: CASSPLAGESEQYF.

CDR3 nucleotide sequence: TGTGCCAGCTCACCATCCGGTGGGACAGGTTTACTTGGCTACACCTTC. Translation gives CASSPSGGTGLLGYTF. V gene TRBV18 combines with J gene TRBJ1-2, with 8 bases identical to TRBD1. The germline V gene has CDR1 KGHSH and CDR2 LQKENI. This CDR3 is 16 amino acids long. J was trimmed by 7 bases and V by 2 bases; bases with no gene match: 12.

This chain links TRBV4-1 with TRBJ2-7, with a weak D call TRBD1 (5 bases). Germline loops: CDR1 MGHRA, CDR2 YSYEKL. V lost 2 bases, J lost 7 bases, and 18 bases lay in between. The CDR3 runs 15 residues. CDR3 protein: CASSQPTVQIREQYF. CDR3 DNA sequence: TGCGCCAGCAGCCAACCGACAGTCCAAATACGGGAGCAGTACTTC.

CDR3 in DNA: TGTGCCAGCAGGGAAAACAGGACCCCTAACTATGGCTACACCTTC. As protein: CASRENRTPNYGYTF. This chain links TRBV7-2 with TRBJ1-2; maybe TRBD1 (5 bases). The CDR3 has 15 residues. The germline V gene encodes CDR1 SGHTA and CDR2 FQGNSA. V shed 6 bases and J shed 0 bases, with 14 bases lying between them.

The chain uses TRBV2 and TRBJ1-2, with 10 bases aligning to TRBD1. The J segment lost 4 bases and the V segment lost 10 bases, leaving 6 bases of the junction unmatched. The CDR3 sequence is 13 residues long. CDR1 is SNHLY, CDR2 FYNNEI, per germline. The CDR3 reads CATGTGARYGYTF. CDR3 sequence (DNA): TGTGCCACCGGGACAGGGGCTCGCTATGGCTACACCTTC.

The rearrangement uses TRBV7-9 and TRBJ2-5; 7 bases are a match to TRBD1. V dropped 6 bases and J dropped 2; count of bases not matched to a gene: 6. Germline values: CDR1 SEHNR, CDR2 FQNEAQ (reference sequence). The CDR3 covers 14 residues. This CDR3 reads CASRHTGQQETQYF. In nucleotides, the CDR3 is TGTGCCAGCAGGCACACGGGACAGCAAGAGACCCAGTACTTC.

The CDR3 sequence: CASSTPGQGYTF. The DNA for the CDR3 is TGTGCCAGTAGTACCCCGGGACAGGGCTACACCTTC. The chain combines TRBV19 with TRBJ1-2; 7 nucleotides match TRBD1. Germline V CDR1 and CDR2: LNHDA, SQIVND (reference sequence). The CDR3 spans 12 residues. The ends lost 4 bases at V and 8 bases at J; junction bases unmatched: 4.

The chain joins TRBV7-8 to TRBJ2-3, with 9 bases identical to TRBD2. Germline trimming cut 3 bases from V and 6 bases from J; bases unmatched to any gene: 10. The CDR3 extends over 16 amino acids. Germline V gene sequence: CDR1 SGHVS, CDR2 FQNEAQ. Here the CDR3 reads CASSLKVAGGVDTQYF. The DNA for the CDR3 is TGTGCCAGCAGCTTGAAGGTCGCGGGGGGGGTGGATACGCAGTATTTT. Combining the CDR3 with reference TRBV7-8 and TRBJ2-3 gives the whole variable domain GAGVSQSPRYKVAKRGQDVALRCDPISGHVSLFWYQQALGQGPEFLTYFQNEAQLDKSGLPSDRFFAERPEGSVSTLKIQRTQQEDSAVYLCASSLKVAGGVDTQYFGPGTRLTVL.

The chain recombines TRBV14 with TRBJ2-7, with D maybe TRBD1 (6 bases). From germline, CDR1 is SGHDN and CDR2 FVKESK. The CDR3 spans 12 residues. V was trimmed by 5 bases and J by 2 bases, leaving 7 bases between them. CDR3 protein: CASSSGAYEQYF. In DNA, the CDR3 is TGTGCCAGCAGCTCAGGGGCCTACGAGCAGTACTTC.

The chain is built from TRBV10-1 and TRBJ2-3; 13 bases agree with TRBD2. Germline assignment: CDR1 WNHNN and CDR2 SYGVQD (reference sequence). Germline trimming cut 6 bases from V and 0 bases from J; bases unmatched to any gene: 6. The CDR3 covers 17 residues. The CDR3 sequence is CASRRLAGGFSTDTQYF. The CDR3 region has the DNA TGCGCCAGCAGACGACTAGCGGGGGGTTTTAGCACAGATACGCAGTATTTT.

The chain is built from TRBV30 and TRBJ1-1; TRBD1 matches at 8 bases. This CDR3 has 17 residues. Trimming took 4 bases from V and 5 from J; bases not matched to a gene: 18. Germline CDR1 reads GTSNPN; CDR2 reads SVGIG (reference sequence). CDR3 residues: CAWKLGQGREIGTEAFF. The CDR3 DNA reads TGTGCCTGGAAACTTGGACAGGGTAGAGAAATCGGGACTGAAGCTTTCTTT.